This TCR beta chain was retrieved from a study of esophageal squamous cell carcinoma under preoperative chemotherapy (dated by TCRdb to 2017 to 2018). Looking at the study overall: The study profiled TCR repertoires of both peripheral blood T cells and tumor-infiltrating lymphocytes. The study assessed how paclitaxel-nedaplatin chemotherapy affected T-cell receptor repertoires in patients with esophageal squamous cell carcinoma. The cohort comprised roughly five patients with primary esophageal squamous cell carcinoma. Repertoires from samples obtained before paclitaxel-nedaplatin therapy were compared with repertoires from samples obtained after paclitaxel-nedaplatin therapy.

Summary of the overall study and its limitations: A significant increase in TCR diversity was observed in peripheral T cells after chemotherapy, whereas no such increase was observed in tumor-infiltrating lymphocytes. Rather than arising solely from local clonal changes, post-treatment tumor-infiltrating lymphocytes appeared to come partly from peripheral T cells that migrated into the tumor. Only a few patients with esophageal squamous cell carcinoma were analyzed, making for a small cohort. Paclitaxel-nedaplatin therapy induced immediate and substantial clonotype frequency changes, with contraction more likely among abundant clones than amplification.

From the cysteine up to the phenylalanine, the CDR3 has a length of 15 residues. The CDR3 DNA has 45 bases and is translated from base 1. A distance of 17 bases separates the germline ends of V and J, which lose 1 base and 10 bases respectively. CDR1 MNHNS and CDR2 SASEGT are derived from the germline V gene. The library was prepared using PCR. The instrument was a HiSeq X Ten. TCR repertoires were characterized by high-throughput sequencing. TCRdb redid the processing of the public reads, applying fastp at Q25 and MiXCR, and retained in-frame beta chains. Duplicate CDR3 protein sequences are folded into a single record with the most common DNA and genes. The sample data list about 15,000 distinct CDR3 sequences, and about three fifths of these were observed just once. The top ten clones comprise 45% to 55% of the sample. The table lists this clonotype with a few counts. Its antigen specificity is not known. Per-base quality was not reported, and no clone a single base away is much larger than it.

Read against the paper, the sample's time point label means: before preoperative PTX-NDP chemotherapy. Patients received paclitaxel-nedaplatin as preoperative chemotherapy before surgery. The sample was collected from a patient given preoperative chemotherapy. Recombination linked TRBV6-1 to TRBJ2-1; TRBD1 is perhaps the D gene, given 5 matching bases. The clonotype originates from a human donor with esophageal squamous cell carcinoma. The donor label of this sample is uncertain. The CDR3 reads as follows: CASSEVWQGSYEQFF. The DNA sequence reads TGTGCCAGCAGTGAAGTTTGGCAGGGCTCCTACGAGCAGTTCTTC.